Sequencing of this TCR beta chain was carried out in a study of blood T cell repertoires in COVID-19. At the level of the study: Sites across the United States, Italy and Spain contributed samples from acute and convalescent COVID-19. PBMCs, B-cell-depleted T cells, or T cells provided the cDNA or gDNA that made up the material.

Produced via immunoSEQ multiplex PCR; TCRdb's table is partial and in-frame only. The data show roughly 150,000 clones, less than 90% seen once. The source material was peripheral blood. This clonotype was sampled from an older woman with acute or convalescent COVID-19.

CDR3 loop: CASSRGFQETQYF. The CDR3 region has the DNA TGTGCCAGCAGCCGGGGGTTCCAAGAGACCCAGTACTTC. V gene TRBV6-5 combines with J gene TRBJ2-5, with a tentative D call TRBD2 (6 bases). The germline V gene encodes CDR1 MNHEY and CDR2 SVGAGI. CDR3 length equals 13 residues. V was trimmed by 6 bases and J by 1 base, leaving 9 bases between them.